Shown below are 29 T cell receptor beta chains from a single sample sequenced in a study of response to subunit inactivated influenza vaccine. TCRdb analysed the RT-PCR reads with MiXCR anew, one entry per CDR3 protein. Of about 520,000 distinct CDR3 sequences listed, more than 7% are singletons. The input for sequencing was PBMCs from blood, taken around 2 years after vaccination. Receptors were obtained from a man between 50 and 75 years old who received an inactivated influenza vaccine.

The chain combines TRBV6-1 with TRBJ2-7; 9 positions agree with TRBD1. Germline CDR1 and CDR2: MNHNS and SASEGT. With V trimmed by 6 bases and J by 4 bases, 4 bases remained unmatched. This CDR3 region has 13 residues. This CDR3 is CASRTGGEYEQYF. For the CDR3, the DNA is TGTGCCAGCAGAACAGGGGGCGAGTACGAGCAGTACTTC.

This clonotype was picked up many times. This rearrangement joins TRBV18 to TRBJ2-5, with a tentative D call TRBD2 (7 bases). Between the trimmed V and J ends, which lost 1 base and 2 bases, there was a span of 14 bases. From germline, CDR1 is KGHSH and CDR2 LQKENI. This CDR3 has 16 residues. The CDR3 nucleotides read TGTGCCAGCTCACCACGAGGCGGGGGCCGACAAGAGACCCAGTACTTC. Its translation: CASSPRGGGRQETQYF.

CDR3 sequence: CASSIDRGNTPLHF. CDR3 DNA sequence: TGTGCCAGTAGTATAGACAGGGGGAATACACCCCTCCACTTT. V and J are TRBV19 and TRBJ1-6; 7 positions match TRBD1. The J segment lost 11 bases and the V segment lost 0 bases, leaving 4 bases of the junction unmatched. This CDR3 contains 14 residues. The germline V gene encodes CDR1 LNHDA and CDR2 SQIVND (reference sequence).

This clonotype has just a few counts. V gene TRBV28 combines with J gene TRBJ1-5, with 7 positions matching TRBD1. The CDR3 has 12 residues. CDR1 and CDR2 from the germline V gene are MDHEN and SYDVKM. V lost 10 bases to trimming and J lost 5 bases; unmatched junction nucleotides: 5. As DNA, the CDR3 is TGTGCCACTCGACAGGGATATCAGCCCCAGCATTTT. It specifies CATRQGYQPQHF.

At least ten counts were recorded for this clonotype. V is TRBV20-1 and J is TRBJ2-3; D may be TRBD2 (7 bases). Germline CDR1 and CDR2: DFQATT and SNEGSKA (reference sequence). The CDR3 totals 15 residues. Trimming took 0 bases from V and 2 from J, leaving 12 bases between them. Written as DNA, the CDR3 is TGCAGTGCTAGAGATGAGGGGGGGGACACAGATACGCAGTATTTT. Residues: CSARDEGGDTDTQYF.

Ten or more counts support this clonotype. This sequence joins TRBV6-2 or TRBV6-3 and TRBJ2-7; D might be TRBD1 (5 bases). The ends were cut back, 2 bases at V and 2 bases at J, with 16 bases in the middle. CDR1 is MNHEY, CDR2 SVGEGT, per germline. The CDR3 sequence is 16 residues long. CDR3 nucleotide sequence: TGTGCCAGCAGTTACGCCGTCGACAGCCTAACCTACGAGCAGTACTTC. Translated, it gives CASSYAVDSLTYEQYF.

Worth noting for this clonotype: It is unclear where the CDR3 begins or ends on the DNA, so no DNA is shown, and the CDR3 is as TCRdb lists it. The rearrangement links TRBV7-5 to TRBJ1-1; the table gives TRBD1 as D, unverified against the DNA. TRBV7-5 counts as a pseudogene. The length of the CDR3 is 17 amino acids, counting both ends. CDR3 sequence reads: CISVSEAPQGAVTEAFF.

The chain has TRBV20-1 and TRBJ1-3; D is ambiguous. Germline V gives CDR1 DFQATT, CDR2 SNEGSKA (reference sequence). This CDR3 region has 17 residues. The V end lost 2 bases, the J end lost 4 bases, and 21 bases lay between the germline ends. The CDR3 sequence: CSARIPEHPRRGNTIYF. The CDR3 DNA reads TGCAGTGCTAGAATTCCGGAACACCCTAGACGGGGAAACACCATATATTTT.

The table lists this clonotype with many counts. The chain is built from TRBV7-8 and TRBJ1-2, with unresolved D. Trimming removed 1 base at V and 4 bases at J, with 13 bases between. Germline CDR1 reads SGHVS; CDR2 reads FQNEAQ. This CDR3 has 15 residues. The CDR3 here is CASSLVPGSVYGYTF. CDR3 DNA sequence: TGTGCCAGCAGCTTAGTTCCGGGTTCCGTCTATGGCTACACCTTC.

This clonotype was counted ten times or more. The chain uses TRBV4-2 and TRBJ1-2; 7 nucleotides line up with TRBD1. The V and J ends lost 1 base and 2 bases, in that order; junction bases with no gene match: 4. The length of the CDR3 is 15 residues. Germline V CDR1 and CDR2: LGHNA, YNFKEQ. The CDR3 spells CASSQAETGNYGYTF. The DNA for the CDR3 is TGTGCCAGCAGCCAAGCGGAGACAGGGAACTATGGCTACACCTTC.

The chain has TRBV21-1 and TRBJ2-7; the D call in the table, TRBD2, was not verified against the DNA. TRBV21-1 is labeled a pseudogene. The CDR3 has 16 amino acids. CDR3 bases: TGTGCCAGCAGCAAATCGAAAGCTAGCGGAACCTACGAGCAGTACTTC. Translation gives CASSKSKASGTYEQYF.

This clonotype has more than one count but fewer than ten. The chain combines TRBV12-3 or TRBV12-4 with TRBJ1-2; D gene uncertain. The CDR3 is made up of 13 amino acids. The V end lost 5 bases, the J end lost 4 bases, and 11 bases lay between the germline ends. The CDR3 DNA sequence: TGTGCCAGCAGTATATCCGGGGTCTATGGCTACACCTTC. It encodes CASSISGVYGYTF.

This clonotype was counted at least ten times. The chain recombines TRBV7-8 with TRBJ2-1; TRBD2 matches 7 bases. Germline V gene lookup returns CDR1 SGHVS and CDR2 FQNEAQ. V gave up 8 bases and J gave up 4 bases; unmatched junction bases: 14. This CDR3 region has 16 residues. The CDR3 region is CASVSKSGRSYNEQFF. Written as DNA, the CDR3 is TGTGCCAGCGTATCCAAATCCGGGAGGTCATACAATGAGCAGTTCTTC. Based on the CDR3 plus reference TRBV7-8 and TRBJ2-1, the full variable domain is GAGVSQSPRYKVAKRGQDVALRCDPISGHVSLFWYQQALGQGPEFLTYFQNEAQLDKSGLPSDRFFAERPEGSVSTLKIQRTQQEDSAVYLCASVSKSGRSYNEQFFGPGTRLTVL.

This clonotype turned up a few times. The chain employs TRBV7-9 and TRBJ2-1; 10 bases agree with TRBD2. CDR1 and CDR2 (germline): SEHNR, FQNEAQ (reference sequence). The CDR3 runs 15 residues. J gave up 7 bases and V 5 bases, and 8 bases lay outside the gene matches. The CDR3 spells CASSRSGGARNEQFF. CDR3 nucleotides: TGTGCCAGCAGCAGAAGCGGGGGGGCCCGTAATGAGCAGTTCTTC.

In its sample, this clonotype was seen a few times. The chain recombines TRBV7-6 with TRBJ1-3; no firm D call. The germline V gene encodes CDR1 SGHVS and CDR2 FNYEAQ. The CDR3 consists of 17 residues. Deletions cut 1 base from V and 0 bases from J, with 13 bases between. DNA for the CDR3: TGTGCCAGCAGCTTAGGTAGGCAGGACCGCTCTGGAAACACCATATATTTT. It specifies CASSLGRQDRSGNTIYF.

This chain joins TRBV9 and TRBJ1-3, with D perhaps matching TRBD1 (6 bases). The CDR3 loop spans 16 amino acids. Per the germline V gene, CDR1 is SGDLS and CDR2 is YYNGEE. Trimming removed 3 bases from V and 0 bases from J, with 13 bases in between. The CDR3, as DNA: TGTGCCAGCAGCGCAGGGGAGGGTGCCTCTGGAAACACCATATATTTT. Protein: CASSAGEGASGNTIYF.

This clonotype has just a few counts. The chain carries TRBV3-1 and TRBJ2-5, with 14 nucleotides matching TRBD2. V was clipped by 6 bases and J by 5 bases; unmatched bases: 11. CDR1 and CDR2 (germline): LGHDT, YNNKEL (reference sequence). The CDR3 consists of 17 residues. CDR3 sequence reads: CASSGGTSGSWGETQYF. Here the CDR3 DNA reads TGTGCCAGCAGTGGCGGGACTAGCGGGAGTTGGGGGGAGACCCAGTACTTC.

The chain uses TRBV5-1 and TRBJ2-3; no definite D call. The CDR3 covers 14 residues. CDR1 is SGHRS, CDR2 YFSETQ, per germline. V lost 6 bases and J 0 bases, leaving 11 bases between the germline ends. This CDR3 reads CASTFWASTDTQYF. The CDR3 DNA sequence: TGCGCCAGCACCTTTTGGGCAAGCACAGATACGCAGTATTTT.

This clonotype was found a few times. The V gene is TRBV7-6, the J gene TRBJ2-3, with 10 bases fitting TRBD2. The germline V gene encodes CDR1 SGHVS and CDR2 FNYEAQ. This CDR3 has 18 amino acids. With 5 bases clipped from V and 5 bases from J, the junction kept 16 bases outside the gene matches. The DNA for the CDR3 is TGTGCCAGCAGCCCACAGAACCAACTAGCGGGGTTGAAAGATACGCAGTATTTT. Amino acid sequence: CASSPQNQLAGLKDTQYF.

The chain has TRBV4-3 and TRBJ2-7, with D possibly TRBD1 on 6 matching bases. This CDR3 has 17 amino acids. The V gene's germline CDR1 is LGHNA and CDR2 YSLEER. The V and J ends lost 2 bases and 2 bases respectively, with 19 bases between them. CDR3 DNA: TGCGCCAGCAGCCAAACGGACAGCCGCATACATACCTACGAGCAGTACTTC. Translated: CASSQTDSRIHTYEQYF.

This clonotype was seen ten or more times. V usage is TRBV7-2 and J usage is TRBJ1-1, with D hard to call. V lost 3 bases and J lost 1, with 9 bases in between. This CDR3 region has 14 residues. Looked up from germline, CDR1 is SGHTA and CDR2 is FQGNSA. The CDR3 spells CASSFQIGNTEAFF. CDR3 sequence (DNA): TGTGCCAGCAGCTTTCAGATTGGGAACACTGAAGCTTTCTTT.

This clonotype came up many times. The CDR3 is CASSPSRYEQYF. The CDR3 DNA sequence: TGTGCCAGCAGTCCCAGTCGGTACGAGCAGTACTTC. The chain joins TRBV28 to TRBJ2-7, with no clear D. CDR3 length: 12 residues. Germline V lookup: CDR1 MDHEN, CDR2 SYDVKM. Trimming left V 5 bases short and J 4 bases short, with 9 bases between.

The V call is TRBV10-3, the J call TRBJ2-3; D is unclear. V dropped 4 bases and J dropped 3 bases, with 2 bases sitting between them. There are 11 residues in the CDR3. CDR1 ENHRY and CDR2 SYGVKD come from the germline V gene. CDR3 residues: CAISATDTQYF. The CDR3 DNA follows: TGTGCCATCAGTGCTACAGATACGCAGTATTTT.

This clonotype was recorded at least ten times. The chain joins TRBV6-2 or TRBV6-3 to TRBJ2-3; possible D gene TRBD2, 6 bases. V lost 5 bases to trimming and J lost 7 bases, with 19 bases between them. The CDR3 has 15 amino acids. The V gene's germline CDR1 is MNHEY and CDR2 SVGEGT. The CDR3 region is CASSPRAGVSYTQYF. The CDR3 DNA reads TGTGCCAGCAGTCCCAGAGCGGGTGTCTCGTATACGCAGTATTTT.

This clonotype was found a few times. The CDR3 is CASSNGQGYTEAFF. CDR3 DNA sequence: TGTGCCAGCAGTAATGGACAGGGCTACACTGAAGCTTTCTTT. The chain recombines TRBV12-3 or TRBV12-4 with TRBJ1-1; TRBD1 agrees at 8 bases. The CDR3 sequence is 14 residues long. V gave up 5 bases and J gave up 3 bases; unmatched junction bases: 5.

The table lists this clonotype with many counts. CDR3 sequence (DNA): TGCGCCAGCAGCCAAGACCTGGACACAGATACGCAGTATTTT. The encoded protein is CASSQDLDTDTQYF. This chain uses TRBV4-3 with TRBJ2-3; unclear D gene. Per the germline V gene, CDR1 is LGHNA and CDR2 is YSLEER. This CDR3 comprises 14 residues. The V end was cut by 0 bases, the J end by 2 bases, with 6 bases between.

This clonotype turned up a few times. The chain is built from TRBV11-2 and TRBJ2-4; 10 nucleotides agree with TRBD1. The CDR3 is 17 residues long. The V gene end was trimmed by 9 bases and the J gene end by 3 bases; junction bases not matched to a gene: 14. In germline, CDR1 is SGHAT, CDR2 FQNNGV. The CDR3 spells CASTRRTGGLGKNIQYF. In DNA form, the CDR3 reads TGTGCCAGTACACGTCGGACAGGGGGTTTGGGCAAAAACATTCAGTACTTC.

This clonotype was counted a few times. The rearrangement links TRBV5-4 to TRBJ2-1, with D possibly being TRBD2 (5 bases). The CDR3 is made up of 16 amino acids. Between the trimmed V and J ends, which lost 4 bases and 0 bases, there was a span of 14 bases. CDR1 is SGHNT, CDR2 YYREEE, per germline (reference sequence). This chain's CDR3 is CASSRSRESSYNEQFF. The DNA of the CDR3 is TGTGCCAGCAGCCGGTCCCGGGAAAGCTCCTACAATGAGCAGTTCTTC.

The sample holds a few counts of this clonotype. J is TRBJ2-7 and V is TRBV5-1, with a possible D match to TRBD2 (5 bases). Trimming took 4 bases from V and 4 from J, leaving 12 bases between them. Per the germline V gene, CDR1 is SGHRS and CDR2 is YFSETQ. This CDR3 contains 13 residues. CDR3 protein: CASSRLRGYEQYF. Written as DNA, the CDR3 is TGCGCCAGCAGCCGCCTACGGGGATACGAGCAGTACTTC.